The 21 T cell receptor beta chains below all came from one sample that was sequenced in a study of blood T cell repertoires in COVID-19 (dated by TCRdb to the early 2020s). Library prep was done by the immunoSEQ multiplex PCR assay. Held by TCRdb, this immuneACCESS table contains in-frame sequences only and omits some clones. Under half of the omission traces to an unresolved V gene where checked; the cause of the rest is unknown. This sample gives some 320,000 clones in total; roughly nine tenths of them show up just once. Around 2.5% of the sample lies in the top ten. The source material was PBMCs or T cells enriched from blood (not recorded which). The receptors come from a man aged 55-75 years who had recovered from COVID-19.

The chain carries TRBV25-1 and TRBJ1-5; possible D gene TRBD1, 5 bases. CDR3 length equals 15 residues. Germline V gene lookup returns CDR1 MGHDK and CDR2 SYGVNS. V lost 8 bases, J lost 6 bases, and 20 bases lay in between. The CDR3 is CASLSSAGMGQPQHF. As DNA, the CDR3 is TGTGCCAGCCTCTCATCGGCAGGGATGGGTCAGCCCCAGCATTTT.

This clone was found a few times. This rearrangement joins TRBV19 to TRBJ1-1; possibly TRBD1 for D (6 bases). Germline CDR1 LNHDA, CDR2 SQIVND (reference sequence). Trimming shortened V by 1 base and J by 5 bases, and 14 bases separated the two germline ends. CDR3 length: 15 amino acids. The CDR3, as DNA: TGTGCCAGTAGTATAGGCCTCACAGGGTTGACTGAAGCTTTCTTT. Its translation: CASSIGLTGLTEAFF.

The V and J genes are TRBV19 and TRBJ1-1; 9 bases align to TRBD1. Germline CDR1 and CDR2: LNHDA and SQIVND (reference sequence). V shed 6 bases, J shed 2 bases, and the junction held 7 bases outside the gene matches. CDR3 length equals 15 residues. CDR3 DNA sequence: TGTGCCAGTAGAAACCCGGACAGGGGAAACACTGAAGCTTTCTTT. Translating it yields CASRNPDRGNTEAFF.

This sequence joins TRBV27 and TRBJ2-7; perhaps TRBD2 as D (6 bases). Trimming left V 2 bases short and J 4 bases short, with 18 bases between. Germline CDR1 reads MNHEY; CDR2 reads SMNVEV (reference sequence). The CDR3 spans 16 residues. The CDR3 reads CASSLVGRYGGYEQYF. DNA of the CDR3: TGTGCCAGCAGTTTAGTTGGTCGCTACGGGGGTTACGAGCAGTACTTC.

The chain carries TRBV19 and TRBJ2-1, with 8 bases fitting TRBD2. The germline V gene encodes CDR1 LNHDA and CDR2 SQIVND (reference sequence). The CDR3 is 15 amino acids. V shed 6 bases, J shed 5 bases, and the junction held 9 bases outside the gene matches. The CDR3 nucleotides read TGTGCCAGTAGCGATCCCGGGGGGGCTAACAATGAGCAGTTCTTC. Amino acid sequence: CASSDPGGANNEQFF.

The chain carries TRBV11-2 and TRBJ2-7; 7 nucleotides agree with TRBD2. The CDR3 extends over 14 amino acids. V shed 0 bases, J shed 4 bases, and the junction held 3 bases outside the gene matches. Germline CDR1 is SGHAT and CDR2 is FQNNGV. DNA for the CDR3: TGTGCCAGCAGCTTAGAGGGACTATCTTACGAGCAGTACTTC. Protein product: CASSLEGLSYEQYF.

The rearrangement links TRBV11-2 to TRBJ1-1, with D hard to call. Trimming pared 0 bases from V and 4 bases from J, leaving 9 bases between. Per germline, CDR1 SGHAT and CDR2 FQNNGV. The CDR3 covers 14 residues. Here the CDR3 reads CASSLDRWATEAFF. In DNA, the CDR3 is TGTGCCAGCAGCTTAGATCGCTGGGCCACTGAAGCTTTCTTT.

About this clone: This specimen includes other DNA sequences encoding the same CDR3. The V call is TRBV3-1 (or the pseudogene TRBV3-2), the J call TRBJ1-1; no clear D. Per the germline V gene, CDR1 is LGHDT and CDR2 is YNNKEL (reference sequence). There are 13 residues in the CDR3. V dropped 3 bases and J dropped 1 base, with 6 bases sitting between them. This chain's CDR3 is CASSQARNTEAFF. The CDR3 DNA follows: TGTGCCAGCAGCCAGGCACGGAACACTGAAGCTTTCTTT.

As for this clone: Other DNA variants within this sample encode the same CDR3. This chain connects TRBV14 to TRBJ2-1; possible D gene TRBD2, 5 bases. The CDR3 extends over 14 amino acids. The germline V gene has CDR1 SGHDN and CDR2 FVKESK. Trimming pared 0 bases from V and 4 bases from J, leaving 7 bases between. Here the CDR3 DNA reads TGTGCCAGCAGCCAAGACCGGGGTTACAATGAGCAGTTCTTC. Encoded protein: CASSQDRGYNEQFF.

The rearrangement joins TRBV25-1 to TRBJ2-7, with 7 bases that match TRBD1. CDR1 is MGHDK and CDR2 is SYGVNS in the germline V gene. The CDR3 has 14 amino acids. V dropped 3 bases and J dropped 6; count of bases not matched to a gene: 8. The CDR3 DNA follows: TGTGCCAGCAGTGACTTGACAGGGCCCTCCGAGCAGTACTTC. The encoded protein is CASSDLTGPSEQYF.

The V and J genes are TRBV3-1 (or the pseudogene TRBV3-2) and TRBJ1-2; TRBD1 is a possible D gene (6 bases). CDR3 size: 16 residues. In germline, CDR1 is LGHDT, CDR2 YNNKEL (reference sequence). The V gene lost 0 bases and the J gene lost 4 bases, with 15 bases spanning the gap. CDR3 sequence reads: CASSQDGGGIGYGYTF. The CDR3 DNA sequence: TGTGCCAGCAGCCAAGATGGTGGGGGCATTGGCTATGGCTACACCTTC.

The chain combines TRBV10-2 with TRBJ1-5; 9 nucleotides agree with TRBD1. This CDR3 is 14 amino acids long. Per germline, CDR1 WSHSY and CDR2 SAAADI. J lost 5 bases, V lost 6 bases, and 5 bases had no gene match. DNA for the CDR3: TGCGCCAGCAGAACGGGACAGGGATATCAGCCCCAGCATTTT. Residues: CASRTGQGYQPQHF.

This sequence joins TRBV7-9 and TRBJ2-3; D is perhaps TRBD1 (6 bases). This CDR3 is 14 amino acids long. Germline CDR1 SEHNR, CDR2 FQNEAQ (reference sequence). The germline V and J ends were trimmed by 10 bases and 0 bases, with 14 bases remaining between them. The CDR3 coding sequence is TGTGCCACATCCGGGACATATAGCACAGATACGCAGTATTTT. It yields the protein CATSGTYSTDTQYF.

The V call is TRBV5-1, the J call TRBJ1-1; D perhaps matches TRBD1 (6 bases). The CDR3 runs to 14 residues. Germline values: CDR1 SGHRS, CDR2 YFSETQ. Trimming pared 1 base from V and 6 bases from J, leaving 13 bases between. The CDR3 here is CASSLLSDSPEAFF. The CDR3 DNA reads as TGCGCCAGCAGCTTGCTCTCGGACAGCCCTGAAGCTTTCTTT. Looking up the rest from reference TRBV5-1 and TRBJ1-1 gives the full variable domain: KAGVTQTPRYLIKTRGQQVTLSCSPISGHRSVSWYQQTPGQGLQFLFEYFSETQRNKGNFPGRFSGRQFSNSRSEMNVSTLELGDSALYLCASSLLSDSPEAFFGQGTRLTVV.

The CDR3 protein is CASSQVGQGSHEQFF. The CDR3 DNA reads as TGTGCCAGCAGCCAGGTTGGACAGGGGAGCCATGAGCAGTTCTTC. The chain carries TRBV4-2 and TRBJ2-1, with 9 bases that match TRBD1. Germline loops: CDR1 LGHNA, CDR2 YNFKEQ. The V and J ends lost 3 bases and 8 bases, in that order; junction bases with no gene match: 8. CDR3 length: 15 residues.

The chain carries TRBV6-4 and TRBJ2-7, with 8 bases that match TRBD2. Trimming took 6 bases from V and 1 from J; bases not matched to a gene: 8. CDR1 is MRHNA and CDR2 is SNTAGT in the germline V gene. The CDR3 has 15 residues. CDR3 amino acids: CASRAAGASSYEQYF. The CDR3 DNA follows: TGTGCCAGCAGAGCAGCGGGGGCCTCGTCCTACGAGCAGTACTTC.

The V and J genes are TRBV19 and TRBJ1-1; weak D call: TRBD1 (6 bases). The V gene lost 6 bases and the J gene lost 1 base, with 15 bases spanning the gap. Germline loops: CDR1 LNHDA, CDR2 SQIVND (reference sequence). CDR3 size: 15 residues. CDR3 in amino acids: CASRVQGASNTEAFF. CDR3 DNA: TGTGCCAGTAGAGTACAGGGAGCCTCGAACACTGAAGCTTTCTTT.

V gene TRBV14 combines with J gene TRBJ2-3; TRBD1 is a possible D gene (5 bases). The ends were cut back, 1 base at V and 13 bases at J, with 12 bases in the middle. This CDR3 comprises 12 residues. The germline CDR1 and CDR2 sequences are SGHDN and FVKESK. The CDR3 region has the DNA TGTGCCAGCAGCCAAGGTCAGGGCTCCGAGTATTTT. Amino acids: CASSQGQGSEYF.

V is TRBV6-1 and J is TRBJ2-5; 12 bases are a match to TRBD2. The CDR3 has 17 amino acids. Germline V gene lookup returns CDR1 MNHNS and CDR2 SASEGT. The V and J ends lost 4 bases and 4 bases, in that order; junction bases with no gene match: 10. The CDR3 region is CASSVLAGGPFGETQYF. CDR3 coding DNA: TGTGCCAGCAGTGTTCTAGCGGGAGGGCCTTTCGGAGAGACCCAGTACTTC.

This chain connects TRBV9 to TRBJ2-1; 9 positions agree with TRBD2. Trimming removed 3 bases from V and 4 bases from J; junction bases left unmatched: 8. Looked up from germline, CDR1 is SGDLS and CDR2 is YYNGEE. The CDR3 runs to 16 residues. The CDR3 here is CASSASRSGGYNEQFF. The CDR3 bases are TGTGCCAGCAGCGCGTCGAGGAGCGGGGGGTACAATGAGCAGTTCTTC.

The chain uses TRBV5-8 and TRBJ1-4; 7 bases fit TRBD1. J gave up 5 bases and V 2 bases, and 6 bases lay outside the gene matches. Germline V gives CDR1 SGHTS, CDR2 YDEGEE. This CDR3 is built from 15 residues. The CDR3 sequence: CASSFGNRGNEKLFF. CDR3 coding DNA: TGTGCCAGCAGCTTCGGTAACAGGGGAAATGAAAAACTGTTTTTT.